The rows below give T cell receptor beta chains drawn from one sample of a study of beta chain features in type 1 diabetes. Here immunoSEQ multiplex PCR was the method, and the copy in TCRdb shows in-frame clones only, minus some. This sample has roughly 150,000 clones, with approximately 8.1% found just once. The sequencing input was central memory CD4+ T cells from blood. The source of these receptors is a man aged 18 to 30 in good health. Both conserved end residues are part of each CDR3. D genes are given only for firm matches. Not every row has a clone size; where given, it reads once, few, many or a size class.

v_call: TRBV6-6
j_call: TRBJ1-1
clone_size: few
d_call: .
cdr3_nt: TGTGCCAGCAGTTCTAATGACATGGGTAGAGCTTTCTTT
cdr3_aa: CASSSNDMGRAFF

v_call: TRBV7-2
j_call: TRBJ1-1
clone_size: .
d_call: .
cdr3_nt: TGTGCCAGCAGCTTACTAGGGGGCACTGAAGCTTTCTTT
cdr3_aa: CASSLLGGTEAFF

v_call: TRBV4-3
j_call: TRBJ1-6
clone_size: few
d_call: .
cdr3_nt: TGCGCCAGCAGTCAACTAGGGGCTTCACCCCTCCACTTT
cdr3_aa: CASSQLGASPLHF

v_call: TRBV25-1
j_call: TRBJ2-1
clone_size: many
d_call: TRBD1
cdr3_nt: TGTGCCAGCCGGACAGGGTTGAATGAGCAGTTCTTC
cdr3_aa: CASRTGLNEQFF

v_call: TRBV13
j_call: TRBJ2-1
clone_size: many
d_call: .
cdr3_nt: TGTGCCAGCAGCCGCGGCCGTCCACCGGGTGAGCAGTTCTTC
cdr3_aa: CASSRGRPPGEQFF

v_call: TRBV7-2
j_call: TRBJ2-2
clone_size: few
d_call: .
cdr3_nt: TGTGCCAGCAGCCAGAGGCAGACGAACACCGGGGAGCTGTTTTTT
cdr3_aa: CASSQRQTNTGELFF

v_call: TRBV18
j_call: TRBJ2-5
clone_size: .
d_call: TRBD2
cdr3_nt: TGTGCCAGCTCACCAGGACTAGCGGGAGCGGGAGAGCAGTACTTC
cdr3_aa: CASSPGLAGAGEQYF

v_call: TRBV7-3
j_call: TRBJ2-3
clone_size: few
d_call: TRBD1
cdr3_nt: TGTGCCAGCAGCTTAAGAGGACAGGCTGGAGGTACGCAGTATTTT
cdr3_aa: CASSLRGQAGGTQYF

v_call: TRBV4-3
j_call: TRBJ2-2
clone_size: many
d_call: TRBD2
cdr3_nt: TGCGCCAGCAGCCGCTCGGGACTAGCGGGAGGGGTGGCCGGGGAGCTGTTTTTT
cdr3_aa: CASSRSGLAGGVAGELFF

v_call: TRBV28
j_call: TRBJ2-7
clone_size: .
d_call: .
cdr3_nt: TGTGCCAGCAGGGCGGGACAGTCCTACGAGCAGTACTTC
cdr3_aa: CASRAGQSYEQYF

v_call: TRBV19
j_call: TRBJ2-1
clone_size: few
d_call: .
cdr3_nt: TGTGCCAGTAGTCTCCCTCTCTACAATGAGCAGTTCTTC
cdr3_aa: CASSLPLYNEQFF

v_call: TRBV6-5
j_call: TRBJ2-3
clone_size: few
d_call: .
cdr3_nt: TGTGCCAGCAGCCTAATCGGACAGAAAGATACGCAGTATTTT
cdr3_aa: CASSLIGQKDTQYF

v_call: TRBV10-3
j_call: TRBJ2-7
clone_size: few
d_call: TRBD1
cdr3_nt: TGTGCCATCAGTGGGGGGACAGGGTCCTACGAGCAGTACTTC
cdr3_aa: CAISGGTGSYEQYF

v_call: TRBV11-2
j_call: TRBJ2-2
clone_size: few
d_call: .
cdr3_nt: TGTGCCAGCAGCTTATCGGCAGGGGACACCGGGGAGCTGTTTTTT
cdr3_aa: CASSLSAGDTGELFF

v_call: TRBV7-2
j_call: TRBJ2-7
clone_size: many
d_call: .
cdr3_nt: TGTGCCAGCAGCCCTTGGGCGGGGAGTGAGCAGTACTTC
cdr3_aa: CASSPWAGSEQYF

v_call: TRBV4-3
j_call: TRBJ2-7
clone_size: few
d_call: TRBD2
cdr3_nt: TGCGCCAGCAGGAGGGGGACTAGCGGTTCCTACGAGCAGTACTTC
cdr3_aa: CASRRGTSGSYEQYF

v_call: TRBV7-2
j_call: TRBJ1-1
clone_size: few
d_call: .
cdr3_nt: TGTGCCAGCAGCTTAGTGGGCAGCTTGAACACTGAAGCTTTCTTT
cdr3_aa: CASSLVGSLNTEAFF

v_call: TRBV7-9
j_call: TRBJ2-3
clone_size: few
d_call: .
cdr3_nt: TGTGCCAGCAGCCAAAGACTAGACACAGATACGCAGTATTTT
cdr3_aa: CASSQRLDTDTQYF

v_call: TRBV30
j_call: TRBJ1-5
clone_size: few
d_call: .
cdr3_nt: TGTGCCTGGAGTCCTACAGGGAATCAGCCCCAGCATTTT
cdr3_aa: CAWSPTGNQPQHF

v_call: TRBV11-2
j_call: TRBJ1-6
clone_size: .
d_call: .
cdr3_nt: TGTGCCAGCAGCTGGAGGACAGCTAATTCACCCCTCCACTTT
cdr3_aa: CASSWRTANSPLHF

v_call: TRBV2
j_call: TRBJ1-1
clone_size: few
d_call: TRBD1
cdr3_nt: TGTGCCAGCAGGTGGGACAGGGCTGACACTGAAGCTTTCTTT
cdr3_aa: CASRWDRADTEAFF

v_call: TRBV7-2
j_call: TRBJ2-7
clone_size: .
d_call: TRBD1
cdr3_nt: TGTGCCAGCAGCTTAGGAGGGGGGACAGGGGGCTACGAGCAGTACTTC
cdr3_aa: CASSLGGGTGGYEQYF

v_call: TRBV5-1
j_call: TRBJ2-1
clone_size: many
d_call: TRBD2
cdr3_nt: TGCGCCAGCAGCTGGACTAGCGGGGGGGTCTATGAGCAGTTCTTC
cdr3_aa: CASSWTSGGVYEQFF

v_call: TRBV5-4
j_call: TRBJ2-5
clone_size: few
d_call: .
cdr3_nt: TGTGCCAGCAGCGCACAGGGAAGTGTCGAGACCCAGTACTTC
cdr3_aa: CASSAQGSVETQYF

v_call: TRBV30
j_call: TRBJ1-5
clone_size: few
d_call: TRBD1
cdr3_nt: TGTGCCTGGAGTTTTGGACCACAGGGGGGGCATCAGCCCCAGCATTTT
cdr3_aa: CAWSFGPQGGHQPQHF

v_call: TRBV7-9
j_call: TRBJ1-1
clone_size: many
d_call: .
cdr3_nt: TGTGCCAGCAGCTTAATGCAGGGTGGTGCGGCTGAAGCTTTCTTT
cdr3_aa: CASSLMQGGAAEAFF

v_call: TRBV4-2
j_call: TRBJ2-7
clone_size: .
d_call: TRBD1
cdr3_nt: TGTGCCAGCAGCCCCCGACAGGGGTCCTACGAGCAGTACTTC
cdr3_aa: CASSPRQGSYEQYF

v_call: TRBV4-3
j_call: TRBJ1-1
clone_size: many
d_call: TRBD1
cdr3_nt: TGCGCCAGCAGCCATCCAGGGGGAAACACTGAAGCTTTCTTT
cdr3_aa: CASSHPGGNTEAFF

v_call: TRBV9
j_call: TRBJ1-2
clone_size: few
d_call: TRBD1
cdr3_nt: TGTGCCAGCAGCCCGGACAGGGACTATGGCTACACCTTC
cdr3_aa: CASSPDRDYGYTF

v_call: TRBV4-2
j_call: TRBJ2-2
clone_size: .
d_call: TRBD2
cdr3_nt: TGTGCCAGCAGCCAAGGCATAGCGGGAGGGGGCACCGGGGAGCTGTTTTTT
cdr3_aa: CASSQGIAGGGTGELFF

v_call: TRBV7-9
j_call: TRBJ2-1
clone_size: many
d_call: TRBD1
cdr3_nt: TGTGCCAGCAGCTTGGGACAGTACAATGAGCAGTTCTTC
cdr3_aa: CASSLGQYNEQFF

v_call: TRBV19
j_call: TRBJ2-5
clone_size: .
d_call: TRBD2
cdr3_nt: TGTGCCAGTAGTATCAGCGGGAGGTCGGAAGAGACCCAGTACTTC
cdr3_aa: CASSISGRSEETQYF

v_call: TRBV30
j_call: TRBJ1-6
clone_size: .
d_call: TRBD1
cdr3_nt: TGTGCCTGGACCGTTGAGACAGGGCATAATTCACCCCTCCACTTT
cdr3_aa: CAWTVETGHNSPLHF

v_call: TRBV5-1
j_call: TRBJ2-1
clone_size: few
d_call: .
cdr3_nt: TGCGCCAGCAGCTTCGGGCGGGACAGTGAGCAGTTCTTC
cdr3_aa: CASSFGRDSEQFF

v_call: TRBV7-9
j_call: TRBJ1-1
clone_size: many
d_call: TRBD1
cdr3_nt: TGTGCCAGCAGCTCTCAAAACAGGGGGAGGGTCACTGAAGCTTTCTTT
cdr3_aa: CASSSQNRGRVTEAFF

v_call: TRBV2
j_call: TRBJ1-1
clone_size: .
d_call: .
cdr3_nt: TGTGCCAGCAGTGAGCGGCAGATGGCTGAAGCTTTCTTT
cdr3_aa: CASSERQMAEAFF

v_call: TRBV4-2
j_call: TRBJ1-1
clone_size: .
d_call: TRBD1
cdr3_nt: TGTGCCAGCAGCCAAGATCTTCAGGGGGCGAGTACTGAAGCTTTCTTT
cdr3_aa: CASSQDLQGASTEAFF

v_call: TRBV7-8
j_call: TRBJ2-7
clone_size: few
d_call: TRBD2
cdr3_nt: TGTGCCAGCAGCTTACCGGGACTAGCGGGAGGTCGCGAGCAGTACTTC
cdr3_aa: CASSLPGLAGGREQYF

v_call: TRBV29-1
j_call: TRBJ1-5
clone_size: many
d_call: TRBD1
cdr3_nt: TGCAGCGCCCTGGGGACAGGGGGGCAGCCCCAGCATTTT
cdr3_aa: CSALGTGGQPQHF

v_call: TRBV7-8
j_call: TRBJ2-3
clone_size: .
d_call: TRBD1
cdr3_nt: TGTGCCAGCAGCTGGGACAGCAACACAGATACGCAGTATTTT
cdr3_aa: CASSWDSNTDTQYF

v_call: TRBV4-2
j_call: TRBJ2-5
clone_size: few
d_call: TRBD2
cdr3_nt: TGTGCCAGCAGCCAAGGGGCACTAGCGGGGCAAGAGACCCAGTACTTC
cdr3_aa: CASSQGALAGQETQYF

v_call: TRBV5-1
j_call: TRBJ1-1
clone_size: .
d_call: TRBD1
cdr3_nt: TGCGCCAGCAGCTTGGGTGGACAGGGGGAACGAGCTTTCTTT
cdr3_aa: CASSLGGQGERAFF

v_call: TRBV27
j_call: TRBJ2-1
clone_size: few
d_call: TRBD1
cdr3_nt: TGTGCCAGCAGGTGGACAGGGGGCAATGAGCAGTTCTTC
cdr3_aa: CASRWTGGNEQFF

v_call: TRBV10-3
j_call: TRBJ2-3
clone_size: few
d_call: TRBD2
cdr3_nt: TGTGCCATCAGCAAGGGACTAGCGGACACAGATACGCAGTATTTT
cdr3_aa: CAISKGLADTDTQYF

v_call: TRBV19
j_call: TRBJ2-6
clone_size: .
d_call: .
cdr3_nt: TGTGCCAGTAGTATAGATACTAGGATAGCTGGGGCCAACGTCCTGACTTTC
cdr3_aa: CASSIDTRIAGANVLTF

v_call: TRBV6-1
j_call: TRBJ2-1
clone_size: .
d_call: TRBD2
cdr3_nt: TGTGCCAGCAGGGGACTAGCGGGAGTCTGGAATGAGCAGTTCTTC
cdr3_aa: CASRGLAGVWNEQFF

v_call: TRBV27
j_call: TRBJ2-7
clone_size: many
d_call: .
cdr3_nt: TGTGCCAGCAGTCCCTTCTCCTACGAGCAGTACTTC
cdr3_aa: CASSPFSYEQYF

v_call: TRBV15
j_call: TRBJ1-2
clone_size: many
d_call: TRBD1
cdr3_nt: TGTGCCACCAGCAGGGACAATATAATACGGGACAGCCGTGACTATGGCTACACCTTC
cdr3_aa: CATSRDNIIRDSRDYGYTF

v_call: TRBV7-8
j_call: TRBJ2-6
clone_size: .
d_call: TRBD1
cdr3_nt: TGTGCCAGCAGTAGGTCAGGGGGTTCCTCTGGGGCCAACGTCCTGACTTTC
cdr3_aa: CASSRSGGSSGANVLTF

v_call: TRBV7-6
j_call: TRBJ2-1
clone_size: .
d_call: .
cdr3_nt: TGTGCCAGCAGCTTAGCGGAGGGGGGGATCTTC
cdr3_aa: CASSLAEGGIF

v_call: TRBV5-4
j_call: TRBJ2-5
clone_size: .
d_call: TRBD2
cdr3_nt: TGTGCCAGCAGCCCAGACATTCCGGGACTAGCGGACCAAGAGACCCAGTACTTC
cdr3_aa: CASSPDIPGLADQETQYF

v_call: TRBV5-4
j_call: TRBJ1-1
clone_size: .
d_call: .
cdr3_nt: TGTGCCAGCAGCTTGGACGCGGAAGCTTTCTTT
cdr3_aa: CASSLDAEAFF

v_call: TRBV30
j_call: TRBJ2-3
clone_size: many
d_call: TRBD1
cdr3_nt: TGTGCCTGGACTGGACAGGGGGCAGATACGCAGTATTTT
cdr3_aa: CAWTGQGADTQYF

v_call: TRBV10-3
j_call: TRBJ1-1
clone_size: .
d_call: TRBD1
cdr3_nt: TGTGCCACCGCCTACCGTTGGACAGGGCCCCTGAACACTGAAGCTTTCTTT
cdr3_aa: CATAYRWTGPLNTEAFF

v_call: TRBV7-2
j_call: TRBJ1-1
clone_size: few
d_call: .
cdr3_nt: TGTGCCAGCAGCTCGCTCACAGGATCGAACACTGAAGCTTTCTTT
cdr3_aa: CASSSLTGSNTEAFF

v_call: TRBV30
j_call: TRBJ2-2
clone_size: .
d_call: TRBD2
cdr3_nt: TGTGCCTGGAGTAAAAAGGGCCCTAGCGGGGACACCGGGGAGCTGTTTTTT
cdr3_aa: CAWSKKGPSGDTGELFF

v_call: TRBV4-3
j_call: TRBJ1-4
clone_size: .
d_call: TRBD1
cdr3_nt: TGCGCCAGCCGAACGGGACAGGGGGGGACTAATGAAAAACTGTTTTTT
cdr3_aa: CASRTGQGGTNEKLFF